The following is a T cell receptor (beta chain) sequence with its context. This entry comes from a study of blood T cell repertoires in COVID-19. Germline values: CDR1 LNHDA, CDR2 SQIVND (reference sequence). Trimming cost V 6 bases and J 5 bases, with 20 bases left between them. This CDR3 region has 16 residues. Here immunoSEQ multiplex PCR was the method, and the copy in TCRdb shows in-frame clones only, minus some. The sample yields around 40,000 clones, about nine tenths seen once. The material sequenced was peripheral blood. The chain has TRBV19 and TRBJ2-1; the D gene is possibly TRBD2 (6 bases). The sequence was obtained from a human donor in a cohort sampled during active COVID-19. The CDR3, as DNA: TGTGCCAGTAGCACGGGGGTCATGCAGGGCAACAATGAGCAGTTCTTC. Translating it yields CASSTGVMQGNNEQFF.